This section outlines one TCR beta chain sequence together with its context. The antigen is not known. The record originates from a study of T cell responses to AZD1222 COVID-19 vaccine. The overall study: Second-dose timings of about 4 or about 12 weeks were pooled. Overall study findings and caveats: Regions 160-218 and 743-854 held dominance among vaccine-associated CD4 TCRs, which spanned spike. White British people made up most donors, females outnumbered males, and clonal diversity was possibly underestimated. Repertoires were collected only later (after the peak T cell response had occurred).

The table came from immunoSEQ multiplex PCR; TCRdb's copy has only in-frame clones and leaves some out. The sample shows 100,000 to 150,000 clones, 75% to 90% of them seen only once. The receptor's source is an adult in good health. The sequencing used peripheral blood, collected on day 0 of AZD1222 vaccination.

As DNA, the CDR3 is TGTGCCAGCAGTTCGGGGTCCCCAGGGAACAATCAGCCCCAGCATTTT. Protein: CASSSGSPGNNQPQHF. The chain employs TRBV27 and TRBJ1-5; weak D call: TRBD1 (5 bases). Germline loops: CDR1 MNHEY, CDR2 SMNVEV (reference sequence). V lost 4 bases and J lost 3, with 16 bases in between. The CDR3 is 16 amino acids.